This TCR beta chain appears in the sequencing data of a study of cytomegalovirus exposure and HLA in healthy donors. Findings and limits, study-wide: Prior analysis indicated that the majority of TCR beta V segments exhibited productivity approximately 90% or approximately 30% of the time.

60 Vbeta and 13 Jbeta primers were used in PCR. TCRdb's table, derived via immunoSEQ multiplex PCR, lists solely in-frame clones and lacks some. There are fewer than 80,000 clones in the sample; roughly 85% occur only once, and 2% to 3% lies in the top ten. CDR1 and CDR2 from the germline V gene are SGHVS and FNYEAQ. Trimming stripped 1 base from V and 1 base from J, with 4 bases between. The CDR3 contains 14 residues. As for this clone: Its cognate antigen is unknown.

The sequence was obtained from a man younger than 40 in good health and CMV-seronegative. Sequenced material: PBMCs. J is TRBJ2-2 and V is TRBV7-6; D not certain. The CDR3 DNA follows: TGTGCCAGCAGCTTAGGCGGGAACACCGGGGAGCTGTTTTTT. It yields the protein CASSLGGNTGELFF. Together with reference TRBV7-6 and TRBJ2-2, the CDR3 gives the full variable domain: GAGVSQSPRYKVTKRGQDVALRCDPISGHVSLYWYRQALGQGPEFLTYFNYEAQQDKSGLPNDRFSAERPEGSISTLTIQRTEQRDSAMYRCASSLGGNTGELFFGEGSRLTVL.